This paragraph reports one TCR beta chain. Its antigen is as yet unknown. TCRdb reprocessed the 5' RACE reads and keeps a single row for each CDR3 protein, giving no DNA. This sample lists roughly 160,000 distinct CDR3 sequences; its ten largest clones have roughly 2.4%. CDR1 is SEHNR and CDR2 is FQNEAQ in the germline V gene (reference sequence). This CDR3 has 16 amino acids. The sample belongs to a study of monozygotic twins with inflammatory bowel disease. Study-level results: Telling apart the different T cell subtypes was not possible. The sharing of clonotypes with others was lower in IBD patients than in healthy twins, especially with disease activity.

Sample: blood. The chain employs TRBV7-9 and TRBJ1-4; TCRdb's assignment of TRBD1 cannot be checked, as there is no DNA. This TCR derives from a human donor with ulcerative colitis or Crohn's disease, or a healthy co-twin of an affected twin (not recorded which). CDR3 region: CASSPGTGGSNEKLFF.